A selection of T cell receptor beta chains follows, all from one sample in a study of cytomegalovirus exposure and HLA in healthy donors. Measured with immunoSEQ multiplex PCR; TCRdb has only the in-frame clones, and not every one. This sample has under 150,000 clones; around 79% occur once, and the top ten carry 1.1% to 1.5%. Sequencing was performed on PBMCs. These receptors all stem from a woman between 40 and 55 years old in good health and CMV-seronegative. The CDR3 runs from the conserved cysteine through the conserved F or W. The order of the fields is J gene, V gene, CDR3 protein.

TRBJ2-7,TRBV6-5,CASSYPGQGASYEQYF
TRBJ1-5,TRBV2,CASSLGTVGQPQHF
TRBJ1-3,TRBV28,CASTSFQGRGSIRSGNTIYF
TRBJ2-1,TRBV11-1,CASSLGNNNEQFF
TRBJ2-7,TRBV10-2,CASSPDRVQYF
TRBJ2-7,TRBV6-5,CASSYTPPGTYEQYF
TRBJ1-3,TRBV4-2,CASSRHSDRGNTIYF
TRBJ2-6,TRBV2,CASSARTGRTNVLTF
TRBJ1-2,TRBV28,CASSFYGGTANYGYTF
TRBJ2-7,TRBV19,CASSITGTTYEQYF
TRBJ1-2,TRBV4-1,CASSQRGKGTGTFF
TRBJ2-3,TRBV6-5,CASRSRGYGTDTQYF
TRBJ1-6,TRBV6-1,CASSNPGQGNSPLHF
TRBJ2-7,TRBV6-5,CASRSSGGTYEQYF
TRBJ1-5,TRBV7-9,CASSPGTGGNQPQHF
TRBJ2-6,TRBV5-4,CASSLDAIAGANVLTF
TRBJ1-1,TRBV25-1,CASSGTAFPNTEAFF
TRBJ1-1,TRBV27,CASSLSIGRVNTEAFF
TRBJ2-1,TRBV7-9,CASSSDDRVNEQFF
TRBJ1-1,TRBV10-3,CAISEDRGIGEAFF
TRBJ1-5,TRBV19,CASRGDRHSNQPQHF
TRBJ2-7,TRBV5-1,CASSNLQGGEQYF
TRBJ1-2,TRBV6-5,CASSRTGGRGYTF
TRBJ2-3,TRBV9,CASSVPGGVTDTQYF
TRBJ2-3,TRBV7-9,CASSLASGTDTQYF
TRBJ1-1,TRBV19,CASSGLGQGETEAFF
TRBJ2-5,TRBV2,CASSRLGGQETQYF
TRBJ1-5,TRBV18,CASSPSRALDQPQHF
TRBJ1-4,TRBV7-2,CASSLRHNEKLFF
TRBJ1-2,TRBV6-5,CASSYLQGGEDGYTF
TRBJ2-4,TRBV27,CASRAIGTGVLGTKNIQYF
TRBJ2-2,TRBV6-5,CASRIQGNTGELFF
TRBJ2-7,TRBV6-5,CASLSGVSYEQYF
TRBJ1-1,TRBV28,CASSLSYEAFF
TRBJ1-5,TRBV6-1,CASGAAAYQPQHF
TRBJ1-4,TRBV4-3,CASSLSTGSGEKLFF
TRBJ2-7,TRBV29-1,CSVGRDRIYEQYF
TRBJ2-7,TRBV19,CASSTRDTSYEQYF
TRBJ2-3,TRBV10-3,CAISENSGGIGDTQYF
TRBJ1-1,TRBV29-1,CSVDSMNTEAFF
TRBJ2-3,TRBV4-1,CASSLLGLGTDTQYF
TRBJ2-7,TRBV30,CAWIPGDRLYEQYF
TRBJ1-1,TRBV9,CASSPRQGKDLRGAFF
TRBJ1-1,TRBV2,CASSAEGGTEAFF
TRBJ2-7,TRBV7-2,CASSPPGGFYEQYF
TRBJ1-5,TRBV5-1,CASSPAGTGNQPQHF
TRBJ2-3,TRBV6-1,CASSDIAGGSDTQYF